A single sample is the source of the 11 T cell receptor beta chains below, sequenced in a study of metastatic and nonmetastatic thyroid tumors. Patients underwent thyroid surgery, and none had received any treatment before it. MiXCR reprocessed the PCR reads for TCRdb. The sample lists tens of thousands of clones, roughly 26% seen once, with roughly 8.8% in the top ten. The specimen was blood. The receptors derive from a female donor with papillary thyroid cancer or a benign thyroid nodule (not recorded which). Some clones in this sample may be carry-over from other donors' samples.

The genes are TRBV30 and TRBJ1-2; D not certain. This CDR3 spans 15 amino acids. V was clipped by 0 bases and J by 5 bases, with 16 bases between them. Germline V gene lookup returns CDR1 GTSNPN and CDR2 SVGIG (reference sequence). The DNA of the CDR3 is TGTGCCTGGAGTGTACAATGGACGGTAGTTTATGGCTACACCTTC. It encodes CAWSVQWTVVYGYTF.

By sample fraction, this clone is medium-sized (0.01 to 0.1%). The CDR3 DNA follows: TGTGCCAGCAGTTCCGGGACTAGCGTCTACGAGCAGTACTTC. Translation gives CASSSGTSVYEQYF. This sequence joins TRBV2 and TRBJ2-7; TRBD2 agrees at 10 bases. There are 14 residues in the CDR3. The germline CDR1 and CDR2 sequences are SNHLY and FYNNEI. V was clipped by 5 bases and J by 3 bases; unmatched bases: 4.

A few counts support this clone. The chain has TRBV20-1 and TRBJ1-2; D unresolved. The V gene's germline CDR1 is DFQATT and CDR2 SNEGSKA (reference sequence). The V end lost 6 bases, the J end lost 3 bases, and 20 bases lay between the germline ends. The CDR3 totals 15 residues. The CDR3 DNA sequence: TGCAGTGCCAGCTCCGGGTCACTAACGGACTATGGCTACACCTTC. Translated, it gives CSASSGSLTDYGYTF.

This sequence joins TRBV18 and TRBJ1-5, with 7 bases matching TRBD1. The trim removed 4 bases at V and 3 bases at J, leaving 3 bases unmatched. This CDR3 comprises 14 residues. Germline V gene lookup returns CDR1 KGHSH and CDR2 LQKENI. CDR3 nucleotides: TGTGCCAGCTCACAAGACAGGGACAATCAGCCCCAGCATTTT. This codes for CASSQDRDNQPQHF.

This clone was recorded at least ten times. This sequence joins TRBV7-9 and TRBJ2-1; 14 bases are shared with TRBD2. The germline gives CDR1 SEHNR, CDR2 FQNEAQ (reference sequence). V was clipped by 5 bases and J by 9 bases; unmatched bases: 3. The length of the CDR3 is 14 residues. This CDR3 reads CASSLGLAGVEQFF. As DNA, the CDR3 is TGTGCCAGCAGCCTGGGACTAGCGGGAGTTGAGCAGTTCTTC.

This clone appeared many times. The genes are TRBV3-1 and TRBJ2-2; 8 bases are shared with TRBD2. V was pared by 4 bases and J by 7 bases, with 8 bases of the junction left unmatched. Germline assignment: CDR1 LGHDT and CDR2 YNNKEL (reference sequence). The CDR3 is 15 residues long. CDR3 protein: CASSPLAGWDGELFF. The CDR3 DNA is TGTGCCAGCAGCCCCCTAGCGGGTTGGGACGGGGAGCTGTTTTTT.

The chain is built from TRBV28 and TRBJ2-7; D is unclear. CDR3 length: 14 residues. V shed 2 bases and J shed 2 bases, with 10 bases lying between them. Germline values: CDR1 MDHEN, CDR2 SYDVKM. The CDR3 DNA follows: TGTGCCAGCAGTTTAATAGAAAGCCCCTACGAGCAGTACTTC. This codes for CASSLIESPYEQYF.

The V and J genes are TRBV7-9 and TRBJ2-5; D may correspond to TRBD1 or TRBD2 (5 bases each). This CDR3 has 16 residues. Germline V gene data show CDR1 as SEHNR and CDR2 as FQNEAQ (reference sequence). The germline V and J ends were trimmed by 2 bases and 2 bases, with 15 bases remaining between them. The CDR3 region is CASSLWSSWGQETQYF. The CDR3 DNA reads TGTGCCAGCAGCTTATGGTCTAGCTGGGGGCAAGAGACCCAGTACTTC. The entire variable domain, with the rest obtained from reference TRBV7-9 and TRBJ2-5, is as follows: DTGVSQNPRHKITKRGQNVTFRCDPISEHNRLYWYRQTLGQGPEFLTYFQNEAQLEKSRLLSDRFSAERPKGSFSTLEIQRTEQGDSAMYLCASSLWSSWGQETQYFGPGTRLLVL.

To note about this clone: Germline and junction disagree at one end, which may indicate a read error. This rearrangement joins TRBV7-8 to TRBJ1-1; D gene ambiguous. Germline V gives CDR1 SGHVS, CDR2 FQNEAQ. The CDR3 runs 13 residues. The CDR3 DNA sequence: TGTGCCAGCAGCTTTAACACGAACACTGAAGCTTTTTTT. Translated: CASSFNTNTEAFF.

By sample fraction, this clone is medium-sized. The chain couples TRBV28 to TRBJ2-7; 8 nucleotides line up with TRBD1. V lost 7 bases, J lost 2 bases, and 4 bases stayed unmatched. Germline V gene lookup returns CDR1 MDHEN and CDR2 SYDVKM. The CDR3 contains 13 residues. CDR3: CASTDRGPYEQYF. The CDR3 nucleotides are TGTGCCAGCACCGACAGGGGACCCTACGAGCAGTACTTC. The full variable domain, its missing parts supplied by reference TRBV28 and TRBJ2-7, is DVKVTQSSRYLVKRTGEKVFLECVQDMDHENMFWYRQDPGLGLRLIYFSYDVKMKEKGDIPEGYSVSREKKERFSLILESASTNQTSMYLCASTDRGPYEQYFGPGTRLTVT.

This clone was recorded at least ten times. Here the CDR3 reads CASSLGAELPLQRYF. The CDR3 DNA sequence: TGTGCCAGCAGTTTAGGGGCGGAGCTTCCCCTTCAACGGTATTTT. The chain employs TRBV27 and TRBJ2-3, with a weak D call TRBD1 (5 bases). CDR1 is MNHEY and CDR2 is SMNVEV in the germline V gene (reference sequence). This CDR3 has 15 amino acids. Trimming removed 2 bases from V and 14 bases from J, with 23 bases in between.